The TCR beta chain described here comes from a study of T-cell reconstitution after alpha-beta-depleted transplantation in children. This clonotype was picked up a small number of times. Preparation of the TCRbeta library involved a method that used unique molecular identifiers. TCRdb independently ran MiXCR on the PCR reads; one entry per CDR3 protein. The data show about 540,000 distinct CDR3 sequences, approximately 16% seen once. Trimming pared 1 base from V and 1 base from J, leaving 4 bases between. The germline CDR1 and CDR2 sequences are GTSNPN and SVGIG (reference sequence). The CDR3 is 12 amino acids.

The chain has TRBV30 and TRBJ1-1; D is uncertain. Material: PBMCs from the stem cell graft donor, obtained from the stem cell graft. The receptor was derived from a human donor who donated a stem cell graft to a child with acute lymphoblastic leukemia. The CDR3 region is CAWSGGNTEAFF. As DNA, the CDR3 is TGTGCCTGGAGTGGGGGGAACACTGAAGCTTTCTTT.